The 23 T cell receptor beta chains given below trace back to one sample, sequenced in a study of blood T cell repertoires in COVID-19. The table came from immunoSEQ multiplex PCR; TCRdb's copy has only in-frame clones and leaves some out. The sample includes 60,000 or so clones, roughly 85% of them seen just once. Sequenced: peripheral blood. The receptors shown here come from a human donor in a cohort sampled during active COVID-19.

The CDR3 nucleotides are TGTGCCAGCAGCTTGAAGGAGACAGGGTCCTACGAGCAGTACTTC. Its protein product is CASSLKETGSYEQYF. The chain uses TRBV5-4 and TRBJ2-7; 7 positions match TRBD1. In germline, CDR1 is SGHNT, CDR2 YYREEE (reference sequence). V gave up 1 base and J gave up 1 base; unmatched junction bases: 5. The CDR3 covers 15 residues.

The rearrangement joins TRBV9 to TRBJ1-6; 9 nucleotides align to TRBD1. This CDR3 comprises 14 residues. The ends lost 3 bases at V and 14 bases at J; junction bases unmatched: 9. Germline V gives CDR1 SGDLS, CDR2 YYNGEE. The chain's CDR3 is CASSGGTGRSALHF. The CDR3 DNA is TGTGCCAGCAGCGGGGGGACAGGGAGGTCGGCCCTCCACTTT.

The rearrangement uses TRBV13 and TRBJ2-7, with TRBD2 identical over 8 bases. The germline gives CDR1 PRHDT, CDR2 FYEKMQ (reference sequence). V lost 4 bases and J lost 2; bases outside the gene matches: 4. The CDR3 extends over 14 amino acids. The CDR3 loop reads CASSSLAGAYEQYF. DNA of the CDR3: TGTGCCAGCAGCTCTCTAGCGGGCGCCTACGAGCAGTACTTC.

The chain joins TRBV6-2 or TRBV6-3 to TRBJ1-5; 9 nucleotides agree with TRBD1. Germline V lookup: CDR1 MNHEY, CDR2 SVGEGT. The CDR3 loop spans 15 amino acids. Unmatched junction bases numbered 9, after V lost 5 bases and J lost 7 bases. Here the CDR3 reads CASSKRQGGRQPQHF. CDR3 DNA: TGTGCCAGCAGTAAAAGACAGGGGGGTAGGCAGCCCCAGCATTTT.

The V and J genes are TRBV19 and TRBJ2-5; 8 bases agree with TRBD1. Germline-derived CDR1 and CDR2 are LNHDA and SQIVND (reference sequence). The CDR3 runs 14 residues. V lost 6 bases and J lost 5; bases outside the gene matches: 8. The CDR3: CASSRTGLGETQYF. CDR3 DNA sequence: TGTGCCAGTAGCCGGACAGGGTTGGGGGAGACCCAGTACTTC.

J is TRBJ2-5 and V is TRBV7-2, with a possible D match to TRBD1 (6 bases). With 6 bases removed from V and 4 bases from J, the gap between germline ends came to 21 bases. Germline CDR1 SGHTA, CDR2 FQGNSA. This CDR3 comprises 16 residues. The CDR3 spells CASSLLGSRGRETQYF. The CDR3 DNA follows: TGTGCCAGCAGTCTTCTTGGGTCCAGGGGCAGAGAGACCCAGTACTTC.

This clone appeared once. The chain couples TRBV7-2 to TRBJ2-3; TRBD2 matches at 8 bases. CDR3 size: 16 residues. V shed 1 base, J shed 8 bases, and the junction held 11 bases outside the gene matches. Germline lookup yields CDR1 SGHTA and CDR2 FQGNSA. The CDR3 loop reads CASSLGPTGGRVTQYF. DNA of the CDR3: TGTGCCAGCAGCTTAGGACCCACGGGGGGGCGCGTTACGCAGTATTTT.

In regard to this clone: Additional DNA sequences in this sample encode the identical CDR3. The V and J genes are TRBV19 and TRBJ2-2, with D possibly matching TRBD2 (7 bases). The V and J ends lost 10 bases and 7 bases respectively, with 19 bases between them. CDR3 length: 14 residues. The germline V gene encodes CDR1 LNHDA and CDR2 SQIVND (reference sequence). In nucleotides, the CDR3 is TGTGCCACCCCCCCGGGGGGCCGGGTCGGGGAGCTGTTTTTT. Its translation is CATPPGGRVGELFF.

This clone was observed a single time. The V and J genes are TRBV11-2 and TRBJ1-4, with D tentatively TRBD1 (5 bases). The CDR3 is 18 residues long. Trimming took 6 bases from V and 7 from J, leaving 27 bases between them. In germline, CDR1 is SGHAT, CDR2 FQNNGV. CDR3 nucleotides: TGTGCCAGCAGGTGGGGCCGGGGGTCCAGGGCAGCATCTGAAAAACTGTTTTTT. As protein: CASRWGRGSRAASEKLFF.

The CDR3 bases are TGTGCCAGCAGCTTGTTCGGGGTGGACACTGAAGCTTTCTTT. It is translated as CASSLFGVDTEAFF. This chain uses TRBV5-8 with TRBJ1-1; D is undetermined. Trimming took 1 base from V and 3 from J, leaving 10 bases between them. Germline CDR1 SGHTS, CDR2 YDEGEE. The CDR3 sequence is 14 residues long.

DNA for the CDR3: TGTGCCAGCAGCTTAGATGGCGGGAGCTTCTACAATGAGCAGTTCTTC. This sequence encodes CASSLDGGSFYNEQFF. The V and J genes are TRBV13 and TRBJ2-1; TRBD2 matches 7 bases. CDR1 and CDR2 (germline): PRHDT, FYEKMQ (reference sequence). There are 16 residues in the CDR3. Trimming took 1 base from V and 3 from J; bases not matched to a gene: 6.

J is TRBJ1-1 and V is TRBV7-2; no firm D call. CDR1 and CDR2 (germline): SGHTA, FQGNSA. This CDR3 has 14 residues. V gave up 5 bases and J gave up 5 bases, with 15 bases separating them. Here the CDR3 reads CASSHQEARTEAFF. In nucleotides, the CDR3 is TGTGCCAGCAGCCACCAGGAGGCGAGGACTGAAGCTTTCTTT. Filled out from reference TRBV7-2 and TRBJ1-1, the complete variable domain reads GAGVSQSPSNKVTEKGKDVELRCDPISGHTALYWYRQSLGQGLEFLIYFQGNSAPDKSGLPSDRFSAERTGGSVSTLTIQRTQQEDSAVYLCASSHQEARTEAFFGQGTRLTVV.

This CDR3 is CASSPDSGTGELFF. In DNA form, the CDR3 reads TGCGCCAGCAGTCCAGATAGCGGGACCGGGGAGCTGTTTTTT. This chain uses TRBV10-1 with TRBJ2-2, with 7 bases matching TRBD2. The CDR3 length is 14 residues. V gave up 5 bases and J gave up 5 bases; unmatched junction bases: 5. Germline assignment: CDR1 WNHNN and CDR2 SYGVQD (reference sequence).

This rearrangement joins TRBV6-1 to TRBJ1-6, with a tentative D call TRBD1 (6 bases). The CDR3 is made up of 14 amino acids. Looked up from germline, CDR1 is MNHNS and CDR2 is SASEGT. V lost 2 bases to trimming and J lost 10 bases, with 12 bases between them. The CDR3 loop is CASSETGTGSPLHF. The CDR3 DNA reads as TGTGCCAGCAGTGAAACAGGGACCGGGTCACCCCTCCACTTT.

V usage is TRBV7-3 and J usage is TRBJ1-2; 8 bases are a match to TRBD1. The CDR3 is made up of 16 amino acids. Losses at the gene ends were 2 bases for V and 3 bases for J; bases not matched to a gene: 8. Germline CDR1 reads SGHTA; CDR2 reads FQGTGA. The CDR3 sequence: CASSLGGDRGDYGYTF. For the CDR3, the DNA is TGTGCCAGCAGCTTAGGGGGCGACAGGGGAGACTATGGCTACACCTTC. Variable domain in full (rest from reference TRBV7-3 and TRBJ1-2): GAGVSQTPSNKVTEKGKYVELRCDPISGHTALYWYRQSLGQGPEFLIYFQGTGAADDSGLPNDRFFAVRPEGSVSTLKIQRTERGDSAVYLCASSLGGDRGDYGYTFGSGTRLTVV.

This clone came up a few times. CDR3 sequence reads: CASCAGGAGVPRELFF. CDR3 in DNA: TGTGCCAGCTGTGCCGGAGGCGCGGGGGTACCCAGGGAGCTGTTTTTT. The V call is TRBV9, the J call TRBJ2-2; 7 bases agree with TRBD2. From germline, CDR1 is SGDLS and CDR2 YYNGEE. Trimming took 7 bases from V and 9 from J; bases not matched to a gene: 18. CDR3 length: 16 residues.

The V call is TRBV4-1, the J call TRBJ1-5, with D perhaps TRBD1 (6 bases). Trimming took off 5 bases at V and 3 bases at J, with 14 bases between the two ends. Germline V gene data show CDR1 as MGHRA and CDR2 as YSYEKL. The CDR3 runs to 15 residues. The chain's CDR3 is CASSIRWGHNQPQHF. In nucleotides, the CDR3 is TGCGCCAGCAGCATACGTTGGGGGCACAATCAGCCCCAGCATTTT.

This clone was seen a few times. This sequence joins TRBV7-9 and TRBJ1-1, with D maybe TRBD1 (5 bases). V was trimmed by 3 bases and J by 1 base, leaving 12 bases between them. The CDR3 is 15 residues long. CDR1 is SEHNR and CDR2 is FQNEAQ in the germline V gene (reference sequence). CDR3 sequence: CASSFSGKENTEAFF. The CDR3, as DNA: TGTGCCAGCAGCTTCTCAGGGAAGGAGAACACTGAAGCTTTCTTT.

This CDR3 reads CASSRQGFATNEKLFF. The CDR3 DNA is TGTGCCAGCAGTCGACAGGGGTTCGCAACTAATGAAAAACTGTTTTTT. The genes are TRBV6-6 and TRBJ1-4, with 8 bases lining up with TRBD1. The V gene's germline CDR1 is MNHNY and CDR2 SVGAGI (reference sequence). This CDR3 is 16 amino acids long. Trimming took 5 bases from V and 0 from J; bases not matched to a gene: 5.

The rearrangement uses TRBV11-2 and TRBJ1-3; 7 bases are a match to TRBD1. CDR3 size: 14 residues. The V gene's germline CDR1 is SGHAT and CDR2 FQNNGV. Trimming at V came to 6 bases and at J to 4 bases, leaving 6 bases not matched to a gene. This CDR3 is CASRPTGLGNTIYF. As DNA, the CDR3 is TGTGCCAGCAGACCGACAGGGTTAGGAAACACCATATATTTT.

The chain has TRBV6-6 and TRBJ2-1, with D possibly being TRBD2 (6 bases). V was shortened by 0 bases and J by 1 base, with 7 bases between the two germline ends. Germline values: CDR1 MNHNY, CDR2 SVGAGI (reference sequence). The CDR3 loop spans 15 amino acids. The CDR3, as DNA: TGTGCCAGCAGTTACTCTCTAGCGTCCTACAATGAGCAGTTCTTC. This codes for CASSYSLASYNEQFF.

This clone was seen once. The chain employs TRBV14 and TRBJ1-6; the D is unclear. The CDR3 length is 14 residues. From germline, CDR1 is SGHDN and CDR2 FVKESK. Trimming cost V 1 base and J 7 bases, with 8 bases left between them. As DNA, the CDR3 is TGTGCCAGCAGCCAAGCCCCAGAAAATTCACCCCTCCACTTT. Translating gives CASSQAPENSPLHF. The whole variable domain, remainder taken from reference TRBV14 and TRBJ1-6, is EAGVTQFPSHSVIEKGQTVTLRCDPISGHDNLYWYRRVMGKEIKFLLHFVKESKQDESGMPNNRFLAERTGGTYSTLKVQPAELEDSGVYFCASSQAPENSPLHFGNGTRLTVT.

In regard to this clone: This CDR3 is also generated by other DNA sequences in the sample. This chain uses TRBV20-1 with TRBJ1-2; TRBD1 matches 8 bases. The CDR3 has 10 residues. Germline loops: CDR1 DFQATT, CDR2 SNEGSKA (reference sequence). Trimming removed 6 bases from V and 8 bases from J; junction bases left unmatched: 2. The CDR3 sequence: CSADRDGYTF. The CDR3, as DNA: TGCAGTGCGGACAGGGACGGCTACACCTTC.